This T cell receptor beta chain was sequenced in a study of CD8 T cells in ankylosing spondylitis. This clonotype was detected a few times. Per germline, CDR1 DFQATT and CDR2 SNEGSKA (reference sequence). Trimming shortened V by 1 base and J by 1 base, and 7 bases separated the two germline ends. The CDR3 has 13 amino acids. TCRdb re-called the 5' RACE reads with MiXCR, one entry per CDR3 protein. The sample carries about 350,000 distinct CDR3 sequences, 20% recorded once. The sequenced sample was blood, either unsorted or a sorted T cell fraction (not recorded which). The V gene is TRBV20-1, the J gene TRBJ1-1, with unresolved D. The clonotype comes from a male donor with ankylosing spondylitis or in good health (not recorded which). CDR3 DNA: TGCAGTGCTAGAGGGGTAGGGAACACTGAAGCTTTCTTT. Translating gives CSARGVGNTEAFF.